One sample yielded the 9 T cell receptor beta chains listed below, sequenced in a study of a mutant IDH1 vaccine in newly diagnosed glioma. The time point was: week 47, end of study. Mutant IDH1 20-mer peptide, at 300 ug, made up each vaccine dose, with topical imiquimod. No antigen is known for these receptors. Clones were sequenced by immunoSEQ multiplex PCR, and TCRdb holds only the in-frame ones, with some missing. The sample contains over 50,000 clones, 76% of which appear only once. The source was PBMCs, collected from a glioma patient whose treatment included an IDH1 peptide vaccine. These receptors all come from a woman in her forties with glioma. Some clones in this sample may be carry-over from other donors' samples.

This clone has a single count. The rearrangement links TRBV5-1 to TRBJ2-3; D is ambiguous. Germline V CDR1 and CDR2: SGHRS, YFSETQ. The CDR3 contains 12 residues. V lost 4 bases and J 2 bases, leaving 5 bases between the germline ends. The CDR3 region has the DNA TGCGCCAGCAGCCTCAACACAGATACGCAGTATTTT. Amino acid sequence: CASSLNTDTQYF. Supplemented by reference TRBV5-1 and TRBJ2-3, the full variable domain reads KAGVTQTPRYLIKTRGQQVTLSCSPISGHRSVSWYQQTPGQGLQFLFEYFSETQRNKGNFPGRFSGRQFSNSRSEMNVSTLELGDSALYLCASSLNTDTQYFGPGTRLTVL.

The chain employs TRBV6-1 and TRBJ2-1, with TRBD1 identical over 11 bases. Germline values: CDR1 MNHNS, CDR2 SASEGT. There are 14 residues in the CDR3. V trimming: 6 bases; J trimming: 7 bases; junction bases outside the gene matches: 5. As DNA, the CDR3 is TGTGCCAGCAGCCCGGGACAGGGGGGGAATGAGCAGTTCTTC. It translates to CASSPGQGGNEQFF.

The chain has TRBV2 and TRBJ1-3; 8 bases map to TRBD1. In germline, CDR1 is SNHLY, CDR2 FYNNEI. The ends lost 4 bases at V and 2 bases at J; junction bases unmatched: 7. The CDR3 length is 16 residues. The CDR3 loop is CASSGGATGAGNTIYF. The CDR3, as DNA: TGTGCCAGCAGTGGGGGAGCGACAGGGGCTGGAAACACCATATATTTT.

The chain is built from TRBV7-9 and TRBJ2-1; 14 bases are shared with TRBD2. Unmatched junction bases numbered 9, after V lost 5 bases and J lost 12 bases. Germline V lookup: CDR1 SEHNR, CDR2 FQNEAQ (reference sequence). The CDR3 is 15 residues long. CDR3 loop: CASSRQTSGGVRQFF. As DNA, the CDR3 is TGTGCCAGCAGCCGCCAGACTAGCGGGGGGGTCCGGCAGTTCTTC.

The chain links TRBV13 to TRBJ1-5, with a possible D match to TRBD1 (5 bases). CDR3 length: 15 residues. Germline assignment: CDR1 PRHDT and CDR2 FYEKMQ (reference sequence). V lost 5 bases to trimming and J lost 4 bases, with 15 bases between them. CDR3 DNA sequence: TGTGCCAGCAGCCTCGCCGGGGCAACTAATCAGCCCCAGCATTTT. Amino acids: CASSLAGATNQPQHF.

This chain joins TRBV5-6 and TRBJ1-3; the D is unclear. Germline V gene data show CDR1 as SGHDT and CDR2 as YYEEEE. The germline V and J ends were trimmed by 0 bases and 0 bases, with 10 bases remaining between them. The CDR3 is made up of 16 amino acids. CDR3 in DNA: TGTGCCAGCAGCTTGGGGTTCCAGAGCTCTGGAAACACCATATATTTT. Amino acids: CASSLGFQSSGNTIYF. Drawing the rest from reference TRBV5-6 and TRBJ1-3, the complete variable domain is DAGVTQSPTHLIKTRGQQVTLRCSPKSGHDTVSWYQQALGQGPQFIFQYYEEEERQRGNFPDRFSGHQFPNYSSELNVNALLLGDSALYLCASSLGFQSSGNTIYFGEGSWLTVV.

This clone showed up just once. V is TRBV18 and J is TRBJ2-5; D remains ambiguous. Looked up from germline, CDR1 is KGHSH and CDR2 is LQKENI. V shed 3 bases and J shed 5 bases, with 4 bases lying between them. The CDR3 runs 11 residues. DNA for the CDR3: TGTGCCAGCTCACCGGATGAGACCCAGTACTTC. Translated, it gives CASSPDETQYF.

This sequence joins TRBV29-1 and TRBJ1-2; 7 nucleotides match TRBD1. V lost 6 bases to trimming and J lost 3 bases; unmatched junction nucleotides: 10. Germline lookup yields CDR1 SQVTM and CDR2 ANQGSEA. CDR3 length: 14 residues. In nucleotides, the CDR3 is TGCAGCGTCCTTAACGGTGACAGGGACTATGGCTACACCTTC. This gives the protein CSVLNGDRDYGYTF.

The genes are TRBV10-3 and TRBJ2-7; no clear D. The length of the CDR3 is 13 residues. The ends were cut back, 2 bases at V and 7 bases at J, with 12 bases in the middle. CDR1 is ENHRY and CDR2 is SYGVKD in the germline V gene. The CDR3 here is CAISEPPSWEQYF. For the CDR3, the DNA is TGTGCCATCAGTGAGCCTCCTTCGTGGGAGCAGTACTTC.